Listed below are T cell receptor beta chains from one sample, sequenced in a study of CD8+ T cells in alopecia areata. Sequencing was performed with immunoSEQ multiplex PCR; in TCRdb, only in-frame clones are kept and a portion is missing. The sample includes 110,000 to 150,000 clones, roughly 46% of them seen just once. Sequencing was performed on CD4+ T cells sorted from blood, taken at week 0. The receptors here all came from a human donor with alopecia areata. Both conserved end residues are part of each CDR3.

J | V | CDR3
TRBJ2-1 | TRBV11-3 | CASSSVQGGEQFF
TRBJ2-3 | TRBV30 | CAWKPAGGTTDTQYF
TRBJ2-1 | TRBV18 | CASSPPWDYNEQFF
TRBJ2-3 | TRBV30 | CAWSVLGGPTNTQYF
TRBJ2-3 | TRBV7-9 | CASSLDLASTDTQYF
TRBJ2-5 | TRBV7-8 | CASSGGLAGEEETQYF
TRBJ2-4 | TRBV4-2 | CASSQGGLENIQYF
TRBJ1-2 | TRBV4-3 | CASSHQTGTRRGYTF
TRBJ2-7 | TRBV5-1 | CASSPPGLAGHEQYF
TRBJ2-1 | TRBV27 | CASSSPGQGANNEQFF
TRBJ1-1 | TRBV19 | CASSRDRAVEAFF
TRBJ1-5 | TRBV30 | CAWSASDRGHGQPQHF
TRBJ2-3 | TRBV15 | CATSRGYLDTQYF
TRBJ2-5 | TRBV29-1 | CSVTGGQETQYF
TRBJ2-4 | TRBV6-6 | CASSYSQGLAKNIQYF
TRBJ1-1 | TRBV7-9 | CASSFMNTEAFF
TRBJ2-1 | TRBV9 | CASSPRLAGEIEQFF
TRBJ2-5 | TRBV5-1 | CASSASTAYQETQYF
TRBJ2-1 | TRBV28 | CASNLAGDRFYNEQFF
TRBJ1-1 | TRBV29-1 | CSVDSWGEAFF
TRBJ2-7 | TRBV19 | CASSPLAAAAYEQYF
TRBJ1-1 | TRBV5-1 | CASSMDRVNTEAFF
TRBJ1-1 | TRBV2 | CASTPAGGVRHTEAFF
TRBJ2-6 | TRBV6-6 | CASFISPNNVLTF
TRBJ1-5 | TRBV28 | CASSLTDRQPRHF
TRBJ2-5 | TRBV9 | CASSVAGGYETQYF
TRBJ2-5 | TRBV4-1 | CASSQDRGQQETQYF
TRBJ2-5 | TRBV4-3 | CASAGSTGIQETQYF
TRBJ1-5 | TRBV18 | CASSPLGENQPQHF
TRBJ1-1 | TRBV6-5 | CASSPGPVFTEAFF
TRBJ2-5 | TRBV29-1 | CSVGTSGETQYF
TRBJ2-5 | TRBV7-2 | CASSFRLAGRQETQYF
TRBJ2-1 | TRBV2 | CASSEALYNEQFF
TRBJ2-1 | TRBV4-3 | CASSPSGGNEQFF
TRBJ2-1 | TRBV21-1 | CASIKGTLYNEQFF
TRBJ2-5 | TRBV18 | CASSPGVQETQYF
TRBJ2-3 | TRBV5-4 | CASSLDYGAGGTDTQYF
TRBJ1-5 | TRBV7-9 | CASSRGTGVEPQHF
TRBJ2-1 | TRBV11-2 | CASSQSGTSHNEQFF
TRBJ1-2 | TRBV10-3 | CASRALYGYTF